These 25 T cell receptor beta chains were sequenced from one sample in a study of T cells in tuberculosis. TCRdb keeps only in-frame clones here, not all; method: immunoSEQ multiplex PCR. The repertoire has tens of thousands of clones, 90% to 95% of them found once; the top ten carry around 4.7%. The specimen was PBMCs. These receptors all come from a donor aged 10-35 years with latent tuberculosis or without tuberculosis infection.

V gene TRBV29-1 combines with J gene TRBJ2-5; 7 bases align to TRBD2. CDR3 length: 15 amino acids. CDR1 is SQVTM, CDR2 ANQGSEA, per germline. J lost 7 bases, V lost 6 bases, and 17 bases had no gene match. CDR3 region: CSVGYPGLPQGTQYF. The CDR3 coding sequence is TGCAGCGTCGGATACCCGGGACTACCCCAGGGGACCCAGTACTTC.

V gene TRBV7-3 combines with J gene TRBJ2-7, with TRBD2 matching 8 bases. Trimming cost V 5 bases and J 2 bases; bases outside gene matches: 8. Germline-derived CDR1 and CDR2 are SGHTA and FQGTGA. This CDR3 is 15 amino acids long. CDR3 sequence: CASSLSGGGTYEQYF. The CDR3 DNA reads TGTGCCAGCAGCCTCAGCGGGGGAGGGACCTACGAGCAGTACTTC.

The chain has TRBV7-2 and TRBJ1-3; unclear D gene. The V gene's germline CDR1 is SGHTA and CDR2 FQGNSA. V was shortened by 7 bases and J by 4 bases, with 14 bases between the two germline ends. The CDR3 is 14 residues long. The chain's CDR3 is CASIGRGGGNTIYF. CDR3 coding DNA: TGTGCCAGCATCGGACGGGGAGGGGGAAACACCATATATTTT. Supplemented by reference TRBV7-2 and TRBJ1-3, the full variable domain reads GAGVSQSPSNKVTEKGKDVELRCDPISGHTALYWYRQSLGQGLEFLIYFQGNSAPDKSGLPSDRFSAERTGGSVSTLTIQRTQQEDSAVYLCASIGRGGGNTIYFGEGSWLTVV.

The chain carries TRBV10-3 and TRBJ1-6; TRBD1 aligns across 7 bases. J was trimmed by 10 bases and V by 2 bases; bases with no gene match: 11. The germline V gene has CDR1 ENHRY and CDR2 SYGVKD. This CDR3 has 16 residues. CDR3 sequence: CAISESQGDARSPLHF. CDR3 coding DNA: TGTGCCATCAGTGAGAGCCAGGGGGACGCTAGGTCACCCCTCCACTTT.

This clone was observed a single time. The rearrangement uses TRBV19 and TRBJ1-5, with 10 bases fitting TRBD1. V was pared by 2 bases and J by 2 bases, with 3 bases of the junction left unmatched. Germline-derived CDR1 and CDR2 are LNHDA and SQIVND (reference sequence). The CDR3 runs to 16 residues. As DNA, the CDR3 is TGTGCCAGTAGTATATTGACAGGGGGCGGCAATCAGCCCCAGCATTTT. Encoded protein: CASSILTGGGNQPQHF. Complete variable domain (other parts from reference TRBV19 and TRBJ1-5): DGGITQSPKYLFRKEGQNVTLSCEQNLNHDAMYWYRQDPGQGLRLIYYSQIVNDFQKGDIAEGYSVSREKKESFPLTVTSAQKNPTAFYLCASSILTGGGNQPQHFGDGTRLSIL.

This clone was seen a single time. The gene calls are TRBV28 and TRBJ2-1; 10 bases line up with TRBD2. CDR3 size: 15 residues. Germline V gene lookup returns CDR1 MDHEN and CDR2 SYDVKM. The junction had 5 bases not matched to a gene; V was cut back by 5 bases and J by 4 bases. As DNA, the CDR3 is TGTGCCAGCAGTATGAGCGGGAGGGCATACAATGAGCAGTTCTTC. Amino acids: CASSMSGRAYNEQFF.

The chain links TRBV7-2 to TRBJ2-7, with 10 bases that match TRBD2. Germline-derived CDR1 and CDR2 are SGHTA and FQGNSA. Losses at the gene ends were 2 bases for V and 3 bases for J; bases not matched to a gene: 4. This CDR3 has 15 amino acids. The CDR3 sequence: CASSLPSGGIYEQYF. The CDR3 coding sequence is TGTGCCAGCAGCTTACCTAGCGGGGGTATCTACGAGCAGTACTTC.

This chain uses TRBV2 with TRBJ2-1, with D possibly being TRBD1 (6 bases). CDR3 length: 16 residues. V dropped 4 bases and J dropped 5 bases, with 18 bases sitting between them. CDR1 and CDR2 (germline): SNHLY, FYNNEI. CDR3 region: CASSGRTVYVDNEQFF. Here the CDR3 DNA reads TGTGCCAGCAGTGGGCGGACAGTTTATGTGGACAATGAGCAGTTCTTC.

This chain links TRBV4-1 with TRBJ2-7; 13 nucleotides align to TRBD2. Germline CDR1 is MGHRA and CDR2 is YSYEKL. Trimming took 0 bases from V and 0 from J; bases not matched to a gene: 5. This CDR3 contains 18 residues. DNA for the CDR3: TGCGCCAGCAGCCAAGAAACATGGACTAGCGGGAGCTCCTACGAGCAGTACTTC. It yields the protein CASSQETWTSGSSYEQYF.

The chain links TRBV10-1 to TRBJ1-2; maybe TRBD1 (6 bases). The germline gives CDR1 WNHNN, CDR2 SYGVQD (reference sequence). The CDR3 is made up of 14 amino acids. V lost 6 bases, J lost 8 bases, and 19 bases lay in between. This CDR3 reads CASSNPTGDRGYTF. The CDR3 nucleotides are TGCGCCAGCAGCAACCCGACAGGAGATAGGGGCTACACCTTC.

This rearrangement joins TRBV5-4 to TRBJ2-3; D might be TRBD1 (5 bases). V lost 0 bases and J 4 bases, leaving 6 bases between the germline ends. Germline V CDR1 and CDR2: SGHNT, YYREEE (reference sequence). This CDR3 is 13 amino acids long. The CDR3 reads CASSLEGADTQYF. As DNA, the CDR3 is TGTGCCAGCAGCTTGGAAGGGGCAGATACGCAGTATTTT. Complete variable domain (other parts from reference TRBV5-4 and TRBJ2-3): ETGVTQSPTHLIKTRGQQVTLRCSSQSGHNTVSWYQQALGQGPQFIFQYYREEENGRGNFPPRFSGLQFPNYSSELNVNALELDDSALYLCASSLEGADTQYFGPGTRLTVL.

V and J are TRBV7-8 and TRBJ1-5; 8 bases align to TRBD1. The junction had 12 bases not matched to a gene; V was cut back by 1 base and J by 10 bases. The germline V gene has CDR1 SGHVS and CDR2 FQNEAQ. This CDR3 region has 16 residues. The CDR3 is CASSLDAGTGLGPQHF. CDR3 nucleotide sequence: TGTGCCAGCAGCTTAGATGCCGGGACAGGATTAGGTCCCCAGCATTTT.

The genes are TRBV28 and TRBJ1-2; D ambiguous. The V gene's germline CDR1 is MDHEN and CDR2 SYDVKM. This CDR3 region has 17 residues. Trimming took 1 base from V and 4 from J, leaving 19 bases between them. The CDR3 coding sequence is TGTGCCAGCAGTTTATTAGGCACAGCACGTTTCTCCTATGGCTACACCTTC. This gives the protein CASSLLGTARFSYGYTF.

J is TRBJ2-3 and V is TRBV5-1, with 8 bases matching TRBD2. Germline CDR1 and CDR2: SGHRS and YFSETQ. V gave up 6 bases and J gave up 0 bases; unmatched junction bases: 3. CDR3 length equals 14 residues. CDR3 amino acids: CASNRGGSTDTQYF. CDR3 bases: TGCGCCAGCAACCGGGGGGGTAGCACAGATACGCAGTATTTT.

The J gene is TRBJ1-6, the V gene TRBV9; D perhaps matches TRBD1 (5 bases). Germline V CDR1 and CDR2: SGDLS, YYNGEE. V was shortened by 0 bases and J by 8 bases, with 12 bases between the two germline ends. The CDR3 extends over 15 amino acids. The CDR3: CASSVGAGWDSPLHF. The CDR3 DNA sequence: TGTGCCAGCAGCGTAGGGGCAGGGTGGGATTCACCCCTCCACTTT.

The chain carries TRBV6-1 and TRBJ1-5; 7 nucleotides align to TRBD1. The CDR3 extends over 15 amino acids. V dropped 6 bases and J dropped 0; count of bases not matched to a gene: 5. Germline V gene lookup returns CDR1 MNHNS and CDR2 SASEGT. CDR3 bases: TGTGCCAGCAGGCGAACAGGGGCTAGCAATCAGCCCCAGCATTTT. Its protein is CASRRTGASNQPQHF.

The chain uses TRBV27 and TRBJ2-1, with TRBD1 matching over 9 bases. The CDR3 spans 17 residues. J gave up 2 bases and V 4 bases, and 9 bases lay outside the gene matches. Germline CDR1 MNHEY, CDR2 SMNVEV (reference sequence). For the CDR3, the DNA is TGTGCCAGCAGTTACTTCTGGGACAGGGAGACCTACAATGAGCAGTTCTTC. Translated, it gives CASSYFWDRETYNEQFF.

The chain combines TRBV30 with TRBJ1-4; 8 bases agree with TRBD1. From germline, CDR1 is GTSNPN and CDR2 SVGIG (reference sequence). J gave up 7 bases and V 0 bases, and 4 bases lay outside the gene matches. This CDR3 region has 14 residues. CDR3 residues: CAWSVQGAIEKLFF. CDR3 DNA sequence: TGTGCCTGGAGTGTTCAGGGGGCGATTGAAAAACTGTTTTTT.

This rearrangement joins TRBV11-3 to TRBJ2-2, with TRBD2 matching 7 bases. The CDR3 is 15 residues long. Germline V gene data show CDR1 as SGHNT and CDR2 as YENEEA. The ends lost 0 bases at V and 7 bases at J; junction bases unmatched: 5. CDR3 bases: TGTGCCAGCAGCTTAGATTGGGCTAGCGGCGGGGAGCTGTTTTTT. This codes for CASSLDWASGGELFF. Filled out from reference TRBV11-3 and TRBJ2-2, the complete variable domain reads EAGVVQSPRYKIIEKKQPVAFWCNPISGHNTLYWYLQNLGQGPELLIRYENEEAVDDSQLPKDRFSAERLKGVDSTLKIQPAELGDSAVYLCASSLDWASGGELFFGEGSRLTVL.

The gene calls are TRBV28 and TRBJ2-3; D is unclear. There are 13 residues in the CDR3. Germline V gene sequence: CDR1 MDHEN, CDR2 SYDVKM. The V end lost 6 bases, the J end lost 2 bases, and 9 bases lay between the germline ends. DNA of the CDR3: TGTGCCAGCAGACCGGTATTCACAGATACGCAGTATTTT. Translation: CASRPVFTDTQYF.

This chain connects TRBV6-5 to TRBJ1-2; 8 nucleotides match TRBD1. V was pared by 8 bases and J by 4 bases, with 6 bases of the junction left unmatched. CDR1 is MNHEY, CDR2 SVGAGI, per germline. This CDR3 is built from 13 residues. CDR3 DNA sequence: TGTGCCAGCTCTAGGACAGGGCGCTATGGCTACACCTTC. Amino acid sequence: CASSRTGRYGYTF.

This clone showed up just once. The CDR3 here is CASSYSPGRETQYF. CDR3 sequence (DNA): TGTGCCAGCAGTTACTCGCCGGGAAGGGAGACCCAGTACTTC. The rearrangement uses TRBV6-5 and TRBJ2-5, with D possibly being TRBD2 (5 bases). The CDR3 spans 14 residues. V lost 0 bases, J lost 5 bases, and 10 bases lay in between. CDR1 and CDR2 (germline): MNHEY, SVGAGI.

This chain joins TRBV14 and TRBJ1-1; possible D gene TRBD1, 5 bases. CDR1 and CDR2 from the germline V gene are SGHDN and FVKESK. The CDR3 spans 14 residues. V lost 6 bases to trimming and J lost 4 bases, with 15 bases between them. The chain's CDR3 is CASRRLDTSTEAFF. The CDR3, as DNA: TGTGCCAGCAGAAGACTGGACACGAGCACTGAAGCTTTCTTT. Full variable domain (rest looked up from reference TRBV14 and TRBJ1-1): EAGVTQFPSHSVIEKGQTVTLRCDPISGHDNLYWYRRVMGKEIKFLLHFVKESKQDESGMPNNRFLAERTGGTYSTLKVQPAELEDSGVYFCASRRLDTSTEAFFGQGTRLTVV.

This chain uses TRBV5-1 with TRBJ1-1; 7 bases match TRBD1. The CDR3 is 13 amino acids. With 4 bases clipped from V and 7 bases from J, the junction kept 7 bases outside the gene matches. The germline V gene has CDR1 SGHRS and CDR2 YFSETQ. The CDR3, as DNA: TGCGCCAGCAGCCCGGGACAGATAGATGAAGCTTTCTTT. This codes for CASSPGQIDEAFF.

The CDR3 here is CAWSGGAGELFF. CDR3 nucleotides: TGTGCCTGGAGTGGCGGGGCCGGGGAGCTGTTTTTT. The gene calls are TRBV30 and TRBJ2-2, with TRBD2 as a possible D gene (6 bases). Between the trimmed V and J ends, which lost 1 base and 6 bases, there was a span of 6 bases. CDR3 size: 12 residues. Germline loops: CDR1 GTSNPN, CDR2 SVGIG (reference sequence).